A single TCR beta chain is shown here with its context. What it recognizes is unknown. RNA amounts of roughly 0.5 to 1 ug underwent reverse transcription with random hexamers. Amplification of TCR beta CDR3 by immunoSEQ multiplex PCR spanned 54 Vbeta and 13 Jbeta. TCRdb reprocessed the immunoSEQ multiplex PCR reads via MiXCR and lists one record per CDR3 protein. The sample includes 150,000 to 200,000 distinct CDR3 sequences, approximately 93% of them seen just once. This entry comes from a study of CD8 T cells in Susac syndrome. Study-level points and caveats: As the study acknowledged, the number of individuals who were part of its TCR sequencing and HLA analysis was relatively small.

Germline loops: CDR1 SNHLY, CDR2 FYNNEI. With 0 bases removed from V and 4 bases from J, the gap between germline ends came to 12 bases. The CDR3 length is 15 residues. The receptor comes from a human donor with multiple sclerosis. What was sequenced was CD4+ T cells from PBMCs. The rearrangement links TRBV2 to TRBJ1-1; a possible D gene is TRBD1 (5 bases). DNA for the CDR3: TGTGCCAGCAGTGAAGCTCTGGGAAGGGGCACTGAAGCTTTCTTT. As protein: CASSEALGRGTEAFF.